Listed below are T cell receptor beta chains from one sample, sequenced in a study of beta chain features in type 1 diabetes. The protocol was immunoSEQ multiplex PCR, while the TCRdb copy is restricted to in-frame clones and leaves out a portion. The data contain hundreds of thousands of clones, roughly 10% of them singletons. The sequencing input was naive CD4+ T cells from blood. The receptors here all came from a woman aged 18-29 years in good health. Each CDR3 is given with its conserved first and last residue. The D gene is left open where the match is weak. Clone sizes are given selectively: once, few, many, or a class where the clone is expanded.

J gene	D gene	V gene	clone size	CDR3 length	CDR3 DNA	CDR3 protein
TRBJ2-1	-	TRBV25-1	-	15	TGTGCCAGCAGTGAAAGGCCAGTTGCAGACAATGAGCAGTTCTTC	CASSERPVADNEQFF
TRBJ2-7	TRBD2	TRBV27	-	15	TGTGCCAGCAGTTCCTGGGGGGGGTCTAGCGACGAGCAGTACTTC	CASSSWGGSSDEQYF
TRBJ2-5	-	TRBV18	few	13	TGTGCCAGCTCACGGACACTACAAGAGACCCAGTACTTC	CASSRTLQETQYF
TRBJ1-6	-	TRBV4-2	few	20	TGTGCCAGCAGCCAAGATCGATCGGGGCCCGATACCTCCTATAATTCACCCCTCCACTTT	CASSQDRSGPDTSYNSPLHF
TRBJ2-1	TRBD2	TRBV7-2	few	15	TGTGCCAGCAGCTTCCGGACTAGTTCTCGCGGTGAGCAGTTCTTC	CASSFRTSSRGEQFF
TRBJ2-5	-	TRBV2	few	13	TGTGCCAGCAGCGTCGACAGCCAAGAGACCCAGTACTTC	CASSVDSQETQYF
TRBJ2-5	TRBD1	TRBV2	few	13	TGTGCCAGCAGCCTGGACAGGGAAGAGACCCAGTACTTC	CASSLDREETQYF
TRBJ2-5	-	TRBV18	-	13	TGTGCCAGCTCCTCTCAGCGCCAAGAGACCCAGTACTTC	CASSSQRQETQYF
TRBJ2-5	TRBD1	TRBV9	few	14	TGTGCCAGCAGCCCGGGACAGGTCGAAGAGACCCAGTACTTC	CASSPGQVEETQYF
TRBJ2-1	TRBD1	TRBV29-1	many	11	TGCAGCGTGACAGGGATCAATGAGCAGTTCTTC	CSVTGINEQFF
TRBJ2-3	-	TRBV4-2	few	16	TGTGCCAGCAGCCAAGCCCGCGCCGGGGACCCCTATACGCAGTATTTT	CASSQARAGDPYTQYF
TRBJ2-3	TRBD1	TRBV29-1	few	15	TGCAGCGTTGAAGGACCGACAGGGGGCGCGGATACGCAGTATTTT	CSVEGPTGGADTQYF
TRBJ1-6	-	TRBV13	few	12	TGTGCCAGCAGCGGTAGGAATTCACCCCTCCACTTT	CASSGRNSPLHF
TRBJ2-1	-	TRBV7-3	few	13	TGTGCCAGCAGCTCACAAACAGGGTCGGAGCAGTTCTTC	CASSSQTGSEQFF
TRBJ2-5	-	TRBV27	-	14	TGTGCCAGCAGTTGGAATAGGGTGCAAGAGACCCAGTACTTC	CASSWNRVQETQYF
TRBJ2-2	-	TRBV29-1	few	13	TGCAGCGCCGACCGGGGGAACACCGGGGAGCTGTTTTTT	CSADRGNTGELFF
TRBJ2-1	TRBD1	TRBV6-6	few	16	TGTGCCAGCAGACCAGGACAGGGAAGCTCCTACAATGAGCAGTTCTTC	CASRPGQGSSYNEQFF
TRBJ2-7	-	TRBV18	-	14	TGTGCCAGCTCTCCTACCGGGGGTTTCTACGAGCAGTACTTC	CASSPTGGFYEQYF
TRBJ1-2	-	TRBV9	-	15	TGTGCCAGCACCTCCGATTTGGGGGCAAACTATGGCTACACCTTC	CASTSDLGANYGYTF
TRBJ2-7	-	TRBV7-2	-	15	TGTGCCAGCTCCCCGTCGGTCGGCGGATTATACGAGCAGTACTTC	CASSPSVGGLYEQYF
TRBJ1-2	-	TRBV18	few	15	TGTGCCAGCTCATCCGGGACACCCGACAACTATGGCTACACCTTC	CASSSGTPDNYGYTF
TRBJ2-3	-	TRBV27	few	12	TGTGCCAGCAGGACCCGGACAGATACGCAGTATTTT	CASRTRTDTQYF
TRBJ2-2	-	TRBV25-1	few	16	TGTGCCAGCAGTGTTTTAGGGGCCGATAACACCGGGGAGCTGTTTTTT	CASSVLGADNTGELFF
TRBJ2-6	-	TRBV7-2	few	18	TGTGCCAGCAGCTTAGACCGGGGGCTCGTCGCTGGGGCCAACGTCCTGACTTTC	CASSLDRGLVAGANVLTF
TRBJ2-1	TRBD1	TRBV19	-	16	TGTGCCAGTAGTACCCAGGGACAGGGACGGTCCAATGAGCAGTTCTTC	CASSTQGQGRSNEQFF
TRBJ2-1	TRBD1	TRBV7-2	few	15	TGTGCCAGCAGTCTAATGGGACAGGGGTACAATGAGCAGTTCTTC	CASSLMGQGYNEQFF
TRBJ2-4	-	TRBV28	-	13	TGTGCCAGCCTGCCTTATGAAAAGGACATTCAGTACTTC	CASLPYEKDIQYF